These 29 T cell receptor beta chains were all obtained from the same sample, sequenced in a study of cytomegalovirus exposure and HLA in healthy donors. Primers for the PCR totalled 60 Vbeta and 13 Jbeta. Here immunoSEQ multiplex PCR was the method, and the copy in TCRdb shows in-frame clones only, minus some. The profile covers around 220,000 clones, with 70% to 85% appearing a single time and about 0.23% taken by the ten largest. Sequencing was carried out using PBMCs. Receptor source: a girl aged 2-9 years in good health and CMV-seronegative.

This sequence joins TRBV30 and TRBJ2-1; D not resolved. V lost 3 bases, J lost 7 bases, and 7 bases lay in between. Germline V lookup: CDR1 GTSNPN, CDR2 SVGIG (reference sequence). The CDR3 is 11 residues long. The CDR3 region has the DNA TGTGCCTGGAGCCACTGGAATGAGCAGTTCTTC. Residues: CAWSHWNEQFF.

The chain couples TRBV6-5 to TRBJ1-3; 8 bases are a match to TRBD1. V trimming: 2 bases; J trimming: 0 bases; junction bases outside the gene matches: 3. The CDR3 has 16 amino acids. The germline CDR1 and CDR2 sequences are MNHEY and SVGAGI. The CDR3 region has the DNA TGTGCCAGCAGTTACACGGACAGGGCCTCTGGAAACACCATATATTTT. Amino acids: CASSYTDRASGNTIYF.

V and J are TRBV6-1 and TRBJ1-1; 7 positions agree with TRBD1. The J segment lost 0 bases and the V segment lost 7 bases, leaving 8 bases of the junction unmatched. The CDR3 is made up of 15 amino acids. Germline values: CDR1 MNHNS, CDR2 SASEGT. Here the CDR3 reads CASTTGTAMNTEAFF. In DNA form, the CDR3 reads TGTGCCAGCACGACCGGGACAGCCATGAACACTGAAGCTTTCTTT.

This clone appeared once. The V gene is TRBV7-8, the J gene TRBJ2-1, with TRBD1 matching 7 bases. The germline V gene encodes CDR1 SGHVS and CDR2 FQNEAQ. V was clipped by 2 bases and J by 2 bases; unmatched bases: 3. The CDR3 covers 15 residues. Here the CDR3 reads CASSLLGTAYNEQFF. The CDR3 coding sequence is TGTGCCAGCAGCTTACTCGGGACAGCCTACAATGAGCAGTTCTTC. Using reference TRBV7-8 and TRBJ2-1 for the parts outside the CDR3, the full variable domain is GAGVSQSPRYKVAKRGQDVALRCDPISGHVSLFWYQQALGQGPEFLTYFQNEAQLDKSGLPSDRFFAERPEGSVSTLKIQRTQQEDSAVYLCASSLLGTAYNEQFFGPGTRLTVL.

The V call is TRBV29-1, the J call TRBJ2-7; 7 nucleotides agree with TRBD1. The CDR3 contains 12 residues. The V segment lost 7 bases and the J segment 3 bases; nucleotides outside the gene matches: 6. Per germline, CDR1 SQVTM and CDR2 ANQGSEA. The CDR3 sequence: CSAGQAYYEQYF. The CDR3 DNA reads TGCAGCGCCGGACAGGCCTACTACGAGCAGTACTTC.

The CDR3 DNA sequence: TGTGCCAGCAGCCAGACCGGGAAAAACACTGAAGCTTTCTTT. As protein: CASSQTGKNTEAFF. V and J are TRBV6-5 and TRBJ1-1; D uncertain. Trimming left V 6 bases short and J 2 bases short, with 13 bases between. Germline V CDR1 and CDR2: MNHEY, SVGAGI. The CDR3 is made up of 14 amino acids.

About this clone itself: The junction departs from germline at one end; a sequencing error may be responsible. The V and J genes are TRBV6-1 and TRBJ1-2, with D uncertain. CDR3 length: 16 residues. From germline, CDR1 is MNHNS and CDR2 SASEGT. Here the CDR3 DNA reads TGTGCCAGCAGTGTTGGGCTTTCGCCAGCTAATTATGGCTACACCTTC. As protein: CASSVGLSPANYGYTF.

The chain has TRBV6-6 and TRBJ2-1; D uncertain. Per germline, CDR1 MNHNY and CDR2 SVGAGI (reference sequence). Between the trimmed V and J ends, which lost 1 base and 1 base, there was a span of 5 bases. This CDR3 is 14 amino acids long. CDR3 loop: CASSYLRSYNEQFF. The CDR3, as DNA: TGTGCCAGCAGTTACTTGAGATCCTACAATGAGCAGTTCTTC.

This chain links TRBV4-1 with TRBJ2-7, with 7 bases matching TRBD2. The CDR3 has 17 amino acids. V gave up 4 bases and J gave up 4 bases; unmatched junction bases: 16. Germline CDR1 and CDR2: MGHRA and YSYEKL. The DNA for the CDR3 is TGCGCCAGCAGCCCGCTGGGGGTAAACGGCGGGGGATACGAGCAGTACTTC. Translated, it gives CASSPLGVNGGGYEQYF.

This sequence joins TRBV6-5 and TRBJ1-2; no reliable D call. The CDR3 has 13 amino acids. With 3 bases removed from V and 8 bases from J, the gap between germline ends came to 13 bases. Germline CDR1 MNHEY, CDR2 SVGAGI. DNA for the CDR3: TGTGCCAGCAGTTATAGAGGGAGGGAGGGCTACACCTTC. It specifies CASSYRGREGYTF.

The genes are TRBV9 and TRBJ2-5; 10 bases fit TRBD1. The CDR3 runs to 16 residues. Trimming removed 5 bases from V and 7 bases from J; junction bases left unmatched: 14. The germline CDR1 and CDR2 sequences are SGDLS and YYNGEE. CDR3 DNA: TGTGCCAGCAGTGTTCTCCCGGGACAGGGGACCGGGACCCAGTACTTC. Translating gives CASSVLPGQGTGTQYF.

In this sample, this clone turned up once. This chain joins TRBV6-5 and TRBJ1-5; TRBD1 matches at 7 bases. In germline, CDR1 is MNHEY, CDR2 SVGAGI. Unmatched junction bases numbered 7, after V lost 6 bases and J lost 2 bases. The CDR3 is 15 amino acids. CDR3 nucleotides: TGTGCCAGCAGCGTGACAGGGTCCGGCAATCAGCCCCAGCATTTT. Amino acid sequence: CASSVTGSGNQPQHF.

The CDR3 sequence is CASSKIQVGTDTQYF. The DNA of the CDR3 is TGTGCCAGCAGCAAAATACAGGTCGGCACAGATACGCAGTATTTT. The rearrangement links TRBV7-9 to TRBJ2-3; a weak D match, TRBD1 (5 bases). The CDR3 extends over 15 amino acids. The ends were cut back, 5 bases at V and 1 base at J, with 13 bases in the middle. Germline assignment: CDR1 SEHNR and CDR2 FQNEAQ (reference sequence).

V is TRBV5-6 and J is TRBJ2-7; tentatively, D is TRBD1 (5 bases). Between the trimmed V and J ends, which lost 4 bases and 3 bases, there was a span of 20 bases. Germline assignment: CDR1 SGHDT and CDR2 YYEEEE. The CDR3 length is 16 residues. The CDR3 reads CASSRPSRQMIYEQYF. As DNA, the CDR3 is TGTGCCAGCAGCCGGCCGTCGAGACAGATGATCTACGAGCAGTACTTC. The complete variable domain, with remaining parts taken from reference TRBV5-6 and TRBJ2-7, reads DAGVTQSPTHLIKTRGQQVTLRCSPKSGHDTVSWYQQALGQGPQFIFQYYEEEERQRGNFPDRFSGHQFPNYSSELNVNALLLGDSALYLCASSRPSRQMIYEQYFGPGTRLTVT.

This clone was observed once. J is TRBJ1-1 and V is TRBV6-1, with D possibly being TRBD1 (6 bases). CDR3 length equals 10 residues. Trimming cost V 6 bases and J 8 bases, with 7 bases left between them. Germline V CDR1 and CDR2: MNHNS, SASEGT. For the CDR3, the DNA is TGTGCCAGCAGCAGGGGAGAAGCTTTCTTT. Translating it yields CASSRGEAFF.

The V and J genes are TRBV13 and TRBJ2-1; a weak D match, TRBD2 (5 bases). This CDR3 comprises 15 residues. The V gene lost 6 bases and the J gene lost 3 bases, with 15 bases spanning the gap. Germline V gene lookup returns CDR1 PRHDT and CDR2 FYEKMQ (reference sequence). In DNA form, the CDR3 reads TGTGCCAGCAGGAAAGCGTCGGGGATCTACAATGAGCAGTTCTTC. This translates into CASRKASGIYNEQFF. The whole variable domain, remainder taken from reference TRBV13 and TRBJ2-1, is AAGVIQSPRHLIKEKRETATLKCYPIPRHDTVYWYQQGPGQDPQFLISFYEKMQSDKGSIPDRFSAQQFSDYHSELNMSSLELGDSALYFCASRKASGIYNEQFFGPGTRLTVL.

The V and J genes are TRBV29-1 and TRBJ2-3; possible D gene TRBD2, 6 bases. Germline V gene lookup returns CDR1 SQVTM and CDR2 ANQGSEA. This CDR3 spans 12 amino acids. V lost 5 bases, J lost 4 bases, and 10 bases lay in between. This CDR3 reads CSVHSGADTQYF. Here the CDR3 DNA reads TGCAGCGTTCACTCGGGGGCAGATACGCAGTATTTT.

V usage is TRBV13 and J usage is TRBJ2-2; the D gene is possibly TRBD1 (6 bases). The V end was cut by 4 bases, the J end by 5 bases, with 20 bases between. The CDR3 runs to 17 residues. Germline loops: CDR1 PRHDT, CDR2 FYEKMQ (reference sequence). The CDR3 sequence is CASSSVYRETKTGELFF. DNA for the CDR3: TGTGCCAGCAGCTCCGTATACAGGGAGACAAAGACCGGGGAGCTGTTTTTT.

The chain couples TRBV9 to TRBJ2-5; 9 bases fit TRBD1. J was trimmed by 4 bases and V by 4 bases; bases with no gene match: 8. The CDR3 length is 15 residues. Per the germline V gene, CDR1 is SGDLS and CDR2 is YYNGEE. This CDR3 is CASSPHRGRRETQYF. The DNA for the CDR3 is TGTGCCAGCAGCCCCCACAGGGGGCGCAGAGAGACCCAGTACTTC.

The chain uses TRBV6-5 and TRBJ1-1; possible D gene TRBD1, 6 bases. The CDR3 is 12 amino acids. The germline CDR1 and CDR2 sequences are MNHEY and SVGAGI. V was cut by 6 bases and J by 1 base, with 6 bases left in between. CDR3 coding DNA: TGTGCCAGCAGACAGGGGAACACTGAAGCTTTCTTT. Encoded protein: CASRQGNTEAFF.

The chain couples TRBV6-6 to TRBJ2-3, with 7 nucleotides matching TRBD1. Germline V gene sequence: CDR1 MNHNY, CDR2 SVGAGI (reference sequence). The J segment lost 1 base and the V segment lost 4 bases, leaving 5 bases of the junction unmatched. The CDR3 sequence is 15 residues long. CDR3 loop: CASSFRQGGTDTQYF. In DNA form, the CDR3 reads TGTGCCAGCAGTTTCCGACAGGGCGGCACAGATACGCAGTATTTT.

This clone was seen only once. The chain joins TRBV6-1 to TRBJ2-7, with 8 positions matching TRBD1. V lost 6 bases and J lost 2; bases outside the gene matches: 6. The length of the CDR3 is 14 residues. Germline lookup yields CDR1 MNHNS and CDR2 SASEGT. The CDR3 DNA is TGTGCCAGCAGACCGGGACAGGAAGCCTACGAGCAGTACTTC. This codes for CASRPGQEAYEQYF.

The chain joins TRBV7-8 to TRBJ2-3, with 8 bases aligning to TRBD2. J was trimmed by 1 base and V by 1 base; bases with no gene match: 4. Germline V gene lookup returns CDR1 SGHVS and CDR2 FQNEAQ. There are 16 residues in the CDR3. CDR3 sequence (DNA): TGTGCCAGCAGCTTAGTCGTGCGGGAGGGCACAGATACGCAGTATTTT. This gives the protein CASSLVVREGTDTQYF.

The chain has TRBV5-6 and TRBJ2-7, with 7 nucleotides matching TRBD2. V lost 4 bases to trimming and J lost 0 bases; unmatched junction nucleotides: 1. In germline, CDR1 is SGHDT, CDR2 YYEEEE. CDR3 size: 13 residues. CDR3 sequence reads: CASSGGGSYEQYF. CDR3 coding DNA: TGTGCCAGCAGCGGGGGGGGCTCCTACGAGCAGTACTTC.

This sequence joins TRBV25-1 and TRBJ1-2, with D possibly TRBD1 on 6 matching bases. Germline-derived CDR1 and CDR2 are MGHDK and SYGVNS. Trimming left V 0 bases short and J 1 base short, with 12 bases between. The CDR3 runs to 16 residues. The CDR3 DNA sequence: TGTGCCAGCAGTGAATATCAGGGGAGGGATAACTATGGCTACACCTTC. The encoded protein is CASSEYQGRDNYGYTF.

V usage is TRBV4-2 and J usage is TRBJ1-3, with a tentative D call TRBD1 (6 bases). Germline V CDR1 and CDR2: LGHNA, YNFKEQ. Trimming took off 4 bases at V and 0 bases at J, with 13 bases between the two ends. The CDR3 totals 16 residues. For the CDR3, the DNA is TGTGCCAGCAGCCGACTTGGACAGTCCTCTGGAAACACCATATATTTT. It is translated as CASSRLGQSSGNTIYF.

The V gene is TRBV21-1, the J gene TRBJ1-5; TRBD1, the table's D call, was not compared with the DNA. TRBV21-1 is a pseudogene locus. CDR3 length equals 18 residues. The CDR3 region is CASSKFQLGGQDNQPQHF. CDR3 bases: TGTGCCAGCAGCAAATTTCAATTGGGGGGACAGGATAATCAGCCCCAGCATTTT.

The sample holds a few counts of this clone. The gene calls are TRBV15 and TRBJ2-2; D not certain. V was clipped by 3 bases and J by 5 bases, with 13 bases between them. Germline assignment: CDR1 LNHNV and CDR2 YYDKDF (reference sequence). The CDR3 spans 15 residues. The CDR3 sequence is CATSRSGFGTGELFF. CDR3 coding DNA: TGTGCCACCAGCAGGTCAGGCTTTGGAACCGGGGAGCTGTTTTTT.

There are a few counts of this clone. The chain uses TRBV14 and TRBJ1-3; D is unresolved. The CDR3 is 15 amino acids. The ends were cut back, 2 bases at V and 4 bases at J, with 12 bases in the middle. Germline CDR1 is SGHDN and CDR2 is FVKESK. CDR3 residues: CASSQSGSPGNTIYF. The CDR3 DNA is TGTGCCAGCAGCCAATCGGGGAGCCCAGGAAACACCATATATTTT.